The 28 T cell receptor beta chains below were found in one sample sequenced in a study of T cell repertoires in cytomegalovirus infection. No cognate antigen is known for these TCRs. TCRdb fed the reads into MiXCR, producing one record per CDR3 protein. The data contain 75,000 to 100,000 distinct CDR3 sequences, roughly half of them singletons. Sequenced material: CD8+ T cells from cultured PBMCs, taken from culture after CMV antigen stimulation. Receptors originate from a human donor in good health (CMV status not recorded). Some clones in this sample may be carry-over from other donors' samples.

This chain joins TRBV7-9 and TRBJ2-4; the D gene could be TRBD1 or TRBD2 (6 bases each). Germline CDR1 and CDR2: SEHNR and FQNEAQ (reference sequence). The CDR3 has 19 amino acids. The V and J ends lost 3 bases and 0 bases respectively, with 21 bases between them. The CDR3 protein is CASSLGALGGRVAKNIQYF. The DNA for the CDR3 is TGTGCCAGCAGCTTGGGGGCTCTGGGGGGCCGAGTAGCCAAAAACATTCAGTACTTC.

The CDR3 sequence is CASSYSEGSGPQHF. CDR3 DNA: TGTGCCAGCAGTTACTCGGAAGGATCGGGGCCCCAGCATTTT. The genes are TRBV6-5 and TRBJ1-5; D call uncertain. Germline V lookup: CDR1 MNHEY, CDR2 SVGAGI. This CDR3 has 14 residues. V lost 0 bases and J 9 bases, leaving 12 bases between the germline ends.

CDR3 coding DNA: TGTGCCAGCAGCCATCCGGGGCAGAACACTGAAGCTTTCTTT. Translation gives CASSHPGQNTEAFF. The genes are TRBV12-3 or TRBV12-4 and TRBJ1-1, with D tentatively TRBD1 (5 bases). Trimming removed 6 bases at V and 1 base at J, with 12 bases between. The CDR3 spans 14 residues.

This clonotype has a handful of counts. The chain combines TRBV7-6 with TRBJ2-7; maybe TRBD1 (6 bases). V lost 5 bases and J lost 2, with 16 bases in between. CDR1 is SGHVS, CDR2 FNYEAQ, per germline. The CDR3 contains 15 residues. CDR3 nucleotides: TGTGCCAGCAGCGATCGGGACAATCACCCCTACGAGCAGTACTTC. It specifies CASSDRDNHPYEQYF.

A few counts support this clonotype. The V gene is TRBV6-1, the J gene TRBJ2-1; the match to TRBD2 covers 9 bases. This CDR3 has 15 residues. J gave up 6 bases and V 3 bases, and 6 bases lay outside the gene matches. Germline values: CDR1 MNHNS, CDR2 SASEGT. The chain's CDR3 is CASSETRGRVNEQFF. CDR3 sequence (DNA): TGTGCCAGCAGTGAGACTCGCGGGAGGGTCAATGAGCAGTTCTTC.

Ten or more counts support this clonotype. This chain uses TRBV7-2 with TRBJ1-5; no definite D call. V was cut by 5 bases and J by 0 bases, with 8 bases left in between. Germline V CDR1 and CDR2: SGHTA, FQGNSA. There are 14 residues in the CDR3. The CDR3 protein is CASSPGFSNQPQHF. The CDR3 bases are TGTGCCAGCAGCCCGGGATTTAGCAATCAGCCCCAGCATTTT.

This clonotype occurred a few times. The chain links TRBV6-2 or TRBV6-3 to TRBJ1-2; D ambiguous. With 7 bases removed from V and 1 base from J, the gap between germline ends came to 10 bases. Germline loops: CDR1 MNHEY, CDR2 SVGEGT. This CDR3 is 13 amino acids long. CDR3 sequence reads: CASTPTLNYGYTF. The CDR3 DNA sequence: TGTGCCAGCACCCCGACCCTTAACTATGGCTACACCTTC.

In its sample, this clonotype was seen many times. The chain joins TRBV5-6 to TRBJ2-2; D gene unclear. Germline V lookup: CDR1 SGHDT, CDR2 YYEEEE. This CDR3 comprises 13 residues. Trimming took 0 bases from V and 1 from J, leaving 1 base between them. The CDR3 loop is CASSLGNTGELFF. CDR3 bases: TGTGCCAGCAGCTTGGGGAACACCGGGGAGCTGTTTTTT. Looking up the rest from reference TRBV5-6 and TRBJ2-2 gives the full variable domain: DAGVTQSPTHLIKTRGQQVTLRCSPKSGHDTVSWYQQALGQGPQFIFQYYEEEERQRGNFPDRFSGHQFPNYSSELNVNALLLGDSALYLCASSLGNTGELFFGEGSRLTVL.

This chain uses TRBV29-1 with TRBJ2-2; the match to TRBD2 covers 11 bases. In germline, CDR1 is SQVTM, CDR2 ANQGSEA. This CDR3 region has 15 residues. Germline trimming cut 4 bases from V and 1 base from J; bases unmatched to any gene: 2. CDR3: CSVATSGGNTGELFF. CDR3 nucleotides: TGCAGCGTTGCTACTAGCGGGGGGAACACCGGGGAGCTGTTTTTT.

This clonotype occurred many times. J is TRBJ1-5 and V is TRBV7-6; D is uncertain. From germline, CDR1 is SGHVS and CDR2 FNYEAQ. V shed 3 bases and J shed 3 bases, with 9 bases lying between them. The CDR3 runs 14 residues. As DNA, the CDR3 is TGTGCCAGCAGCTTTAAAGGGATCAATCAGCCCCAGCATTTT. Protein sequence: CASSFKGINQPQHF.

The V gene is TRBV14, the J gene TRBJ2-3, with D possibly called TRBD1 or TRBD2 (6 bases each). V was trimmed by 2 bases and J by 7 bases, leaving 16 bases between them. CDR1 and CDR2 from the germline V gene are SGHDN and FVKESK. This CDR3 region has 15 residues. In nucleotides, the CDR3 is TGTGCCAGCAGCCAACAGATACTAGGGGGGAATACGCAGTATTTT. Protein product: CASSQQILGGNTQYF.

V usage is TRBV7-6 and J usage is TRBJ2-3, with D tentatively TRBD1 (5 bases). The length of the CDR3 is 18 residues. CDR1 SGHVS and CDR2 FNYEAQ come from the germline V gene. Trimming removed 1 base at V and 1 base at J, with 18 bases between. CDR3 residues: CASSLETDLTFGTDTQYF. CDR3 nucleotides: TGTGCCAGCAGCTTAGAGACAGACCTCACTTTCGGCACAGATACGCAGTATTTT.

The chain links TRBV27 to TRBJ2-7; D is uncertain. CDR1 is MNHEY, CDR2 SMNVEV, per germline (reference sequence). V was clipped by 0 bases and J by 2 bases, with 5 bases between them. There are 13 residues in the CDR3. The chain's CDR3 is CASSLSVPYEQYF. The CDR3 DNA follows: TGTGCCAGCAGTTTATCAGTCCCCTACGAGCAGTACTTC.

The V and J genes are TRBV18 and TRBJ2-5, with D tentatively TRBD1 (6 bases). CDR3 length equals 15 residues. V was trimmed by 6 bases and J by 1 base, leaving 15 bases between them. Germline values: CDR1 KGHSH, CDR2 LQKENI. The CDR3 loop is CASSRDIDFQETQYF. The CDR3 DNA is TGTGCCAGCTCCCGGGACATCGACTTCCAAGAGACCCAGTACTTC.

The chain combines TRBV10-2 with TRBJ2-1, with a possible D match to TRBD1 (6 bases). Trimming pared 7 bases from V and 3 bases from J, leaving 13 bases between. CDR3 size: 14 residues. Germline CDR1 reads WSHSY; CDR2 reads SAAADI. The CDR3 loop is CASTIHRVYNEQFF. The DNA for the CDR3 is TGCGCCAGCACGATCCACAGGGTCTACAATGAGCAGTTCTTC.

This clonotype was found a few times. The chain couples TRBV7-3 to TRBJ1-1; D not resolved. Germline V gives CDR1 SGHTA, CDR2 FQGTGA. Deletions cut 0 bases from V and 7 bases from J, with 12 bases between. This CDR3 is 14 amino acids long. For the CDR3, the DNA is TGTGCCAGCAGCTTAACAGACCGAGCAGGTGAAGCTTTCTTT. This encodes CASSLTDRAGEAFF. Filled out from reference TRBV7-3 and TRBJ1-1, the complete variable domain reads GAGVSQTPSNKVTEKGKYVELRCDPISGHTALYWYRQSLGQGPEFLIYFQGTGAADDSGLPNDRFFAVRPEGSVSTLKIQRTERGDSAVYLCASSLTDRAGEAFFGQGTRLTVV.

This chain links TRBV11-2 with TRBJ1-1, with a tentative D call TRBD1 (5 bases). CDR3 length: 12 residues. CDR1 is SGHAT, CDR2 FQNNGV, per germline. Trimming cost V 1 base and J 8 bases, with 8 bases left between them. The DNA for the CDR3 is TGTGCCAGCAGCTTAGTTTACAGGGAAGCTTTCTTT. It translates to CASSLVYREAFF.

CDR3 amino acids: CASSWEGRRDTQYF. CDR3 DNA sequence: TGTGCCAGCAGCTGGGAGGGGCGGCGTGATACGCAGTATTTT. This chain links TRBV7-9 with TRBJ2-3; 7 bases fit TRBD2. The CDR3 sequence is 14 residues long. CDR1 SEHNR and CDR2 FQNEAQ come from the germline V gene (reference sequence). After removal of 4 bases from V and 6 bases from J, the junction contained 7 bases not matched to a gene.

The gene calls are TRBV4-2 and TRBJ2-2, with D maybe TRBD2 (6 bases). CDR1 and CDR2 from the germline V gene are LGHNA and YNFKEQ. The CDR3 has 16 residues. V dropped 2 bases and J dropped 2 bases, with 12 bases sitting between them. Here the CDR3 reads CASSQPGLLNTGELFF. The CDR3 bases are TGTGCCAGCAGCCAACCCGGACTATTAAACACCGGGGAGCTGTTTTTT.

This rearrangement joins TRBV7-3 to TRBJ2-1; 7 nucleotides match TRBD2. Germline lookup yields CDR1 SGHTA and CDR2 FQGTGA. This CDR3 has 16 residues. J was trimmed by 5 bases and V by 5 bases; bases with no gene match: 12. CDR3 nucleotide sequence: TGTGCCAGCAGCCCTCAGCCGGGGGGAGTACACAATGAGCAGTTCTTC. Translating gives CASSPQPGGVHNEQFF.

The rearrangement links TRBV19 to TRBJ1-1; 7 nucleotides line up with TRBD1. Germline CDR1 and CDR2: LNHDA and SQIVND (reference sequence). The CDR3 has 13 residues. V dropped 10 bases and J dropped 8; count of bases not matched to a gene: 13. As DNA, the CDR3 is TGTGCCACCCTATATACAGGGGCCGCGGAAGCTTTCTTT. Amino acid sequence: CATLYTGAAEAFF.

This rearrangement joins TRBV27 to TRBJ2-1, with 8 bases lining up with TRBD2. This CDR3 is built from 14 residues. V trimming: 8 bases; J trimming: 6 bases; junction bases outside the gene matches: 9. CDR1 and CDR2 (germline): MNHEY, SMNVEV (reference sequence). CDR3: CASRTSGHANEQFF. The CDR3 region has the DNA TGTGCCAGCCGTACTAGCGGCCACGCCAATGAGCAGTTCTTC.

The V gene is TRBV25-1, the J gene TRBJ2-3; no clear D gene. Germline V gene sequence: CDR1 MGHDK, CDR2 SYGVNS. V gave up 8 bases and J gave up 2 bases, with 2 bases separating them. This CDR3 is 10 amino acids long. The CDR3 here is CASSTDTQYF. The CDR3 nucleotides are TGTGCCAGCTCCACAGATACGCAGTATTTT. The whole variable domain, remainder taken from reference TRBV25-1 and TRBJ2-3, is EADIYQTPRYLVIGTGKKITLECSQTMGHDKMYWYQQDPGMELHLIHYSYGVNSTEKGDLSSESTVSRIRTEHFPLTLESARPSHTSQYLCASSTDTQYFGPGTRLTVL.

This clonotype appeared once. The gene calls are TRBV6-5 and TRBJ1-2; 7 bases are a match to TRBD1. The V gene's germline CDR1 is MNHEY and CDR2 SVGAGI. The CDR3 is 15 residues long. V gave up 4 bases and J gave up 4 bases; unmatched junction bases: 9. The CDR3 sequence is CASSSKAGTAYGYTF. CDR3 bases: TGTGCCAGCAGTTCGAAGGCCGGGACAGCCTATGGCTACACCTTC.

The V call is TRBV28, the J call TRBJ2-2; 13 bases map to TRBD2. Per germline, CDR1 MDHEN and CDR2 SYDVKM. The CDR3 has 17 residues. V dropped 6 bases and J dropped 1; count of bases not matched to a gene: 5. The CDR3 reads CASSAGLAGRNTGELFF. Here the CDR3 DNA reads TGTGCCAGCAGCGCGGGACTAGCGGGGAGGAACACCGGGGAGCTGTTTTTT.

The rearrangement joins TRBV27 to TRBJ2-1; 10 nucleotides line up with TRBD1. Germline CDR1 and CDR2: MNHEY and SMNVEV (reference sequence). The CDR3 is 15 amino acids. Trimming took 4 bases from V and 2 from J; bases not matched to a gene: 2. For the CDR3, the DNA is TGTGCCAGCAGTTCGGGGACAGGGGCCTACAATGAGCAGTTCTTC. Translation: CASSSGTGAYNEQFF.

The chain links TRBV7-2 to TRBJ2-7; TRBD1 is a possible D gene (6 bases). Per germline, CDR1 SGHTA and CDR2 FQGNSA. The V end lost 5 bases, the J end lost 8 bases, and 13 bases lay between the germline ends. This CDR3 spans 12 amino acids. CDR3 residues: CASSLNRVQQYF. CDR3 DNA sequence: TGTGCCAGCAGCCTTAACAGGGTCCAGCAGTACTTC.

In nucleotides, the CDR3 is TGTGCCAGCAGCTTGCGTATCGACAGTTACTATGGCTACACCTTC. Amino acid sequence: CASSLRIDSYYGYTF. The chain uses TRBV5-5 and TRBJ1-2; tentative D call: TRBD1 (5 bases). V lost 1 base, J lost 3 bases, and 13 bases lay in between. The CDR3 length is 15 residues. Looked up from germline, CDR1 is SGHKS and CDR2 is YYEKEE (reference sequence).